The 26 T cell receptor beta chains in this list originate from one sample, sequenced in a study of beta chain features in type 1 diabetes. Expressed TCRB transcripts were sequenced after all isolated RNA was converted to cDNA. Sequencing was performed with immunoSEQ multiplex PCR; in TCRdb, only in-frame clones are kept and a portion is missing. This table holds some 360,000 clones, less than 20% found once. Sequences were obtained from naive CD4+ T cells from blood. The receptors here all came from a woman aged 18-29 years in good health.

The CDR3 nucleotides read TGTGCCAGCAGCTTAGGTTCAGGACAGAACCAAGAGACCCAGTACTTC. Its translation: CASSLGSGQNQETQYF. The V and J genes are TRBV7-9 and TRBJ2-5, with D tentatively TRBD1 (6 bases). The ends were cut back, 1 base at V and 0 bases at J, with 12 bases in the middle. Germline CDR1 and CDR2: SEHNR and FQNEAQ (reference sequence). CDR3 length equals 16 residues.

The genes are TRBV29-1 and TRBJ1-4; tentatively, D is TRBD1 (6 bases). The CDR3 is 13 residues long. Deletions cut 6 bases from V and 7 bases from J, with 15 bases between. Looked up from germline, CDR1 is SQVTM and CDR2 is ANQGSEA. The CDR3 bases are TGCAGCGTGACGGGGGGCGATTTTGAAAAACTGTTTTTT. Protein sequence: CSVTGGDFEKLFF.

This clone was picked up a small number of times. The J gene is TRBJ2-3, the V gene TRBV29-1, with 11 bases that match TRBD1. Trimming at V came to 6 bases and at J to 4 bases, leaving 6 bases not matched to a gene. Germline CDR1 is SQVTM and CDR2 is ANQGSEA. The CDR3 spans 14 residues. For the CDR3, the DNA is TGCAGCGTAGCCGGGACAGGGGGGTCAGATACGCAGTATTTT. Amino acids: CSVAGTGGSDTQYF.

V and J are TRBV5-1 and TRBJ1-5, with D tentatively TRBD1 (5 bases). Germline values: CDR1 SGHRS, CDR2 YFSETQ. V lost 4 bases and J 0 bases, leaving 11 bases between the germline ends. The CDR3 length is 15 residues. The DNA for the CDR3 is TGCGCCAGCAGCCCCGGAGGGGTTAGCAATCAGCCCCAGCATTTT. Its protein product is CASSPGGVSNQPQHF.

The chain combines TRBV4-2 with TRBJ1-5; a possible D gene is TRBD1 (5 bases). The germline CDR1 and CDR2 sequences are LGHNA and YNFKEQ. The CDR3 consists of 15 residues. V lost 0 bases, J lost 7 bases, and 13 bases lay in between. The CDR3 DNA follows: TGTGCCAGCAGCCAAGACAGGGAAATTGGACAGCCCCAGCATTTT. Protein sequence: CASSQDREIGQPQHF.

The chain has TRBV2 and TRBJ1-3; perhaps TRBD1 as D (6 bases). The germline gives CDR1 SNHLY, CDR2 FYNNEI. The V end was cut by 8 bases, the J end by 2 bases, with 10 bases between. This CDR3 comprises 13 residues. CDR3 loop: CASSRTAGNTIYF. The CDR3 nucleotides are TGTGCCAGCTCCCGGACAGCTGGAAACACCATATATTTT.

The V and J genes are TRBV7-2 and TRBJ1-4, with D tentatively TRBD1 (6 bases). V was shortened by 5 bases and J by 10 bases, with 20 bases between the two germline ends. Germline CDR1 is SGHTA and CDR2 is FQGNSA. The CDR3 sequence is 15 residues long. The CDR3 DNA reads TGTGCCAGCAGCAAGGACAGAATTTCCTGGGGAAAACTGTTTTTT. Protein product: CASSKDRISWGKLFF.

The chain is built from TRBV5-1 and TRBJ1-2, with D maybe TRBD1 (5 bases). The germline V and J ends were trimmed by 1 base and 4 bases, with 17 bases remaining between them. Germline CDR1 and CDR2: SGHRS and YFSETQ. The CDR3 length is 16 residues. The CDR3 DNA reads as TGCGCCAGCAGCTTGACAGGTAGCGCGGGAACCTATGGCTACACCTTC. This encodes CASSLTGSAGTYGYTF. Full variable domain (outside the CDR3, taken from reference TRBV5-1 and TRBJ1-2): KAGVTQTPRYLIKTRGQQVTLSCSPISGHRSVSWYQQTPGQGLQFLFEYFSETQRNKGNFPGRFSGRQFSNSRSEMNVSTLELGDSALYLCASSLTGSAGTYGYTFGSGTRLTVV.

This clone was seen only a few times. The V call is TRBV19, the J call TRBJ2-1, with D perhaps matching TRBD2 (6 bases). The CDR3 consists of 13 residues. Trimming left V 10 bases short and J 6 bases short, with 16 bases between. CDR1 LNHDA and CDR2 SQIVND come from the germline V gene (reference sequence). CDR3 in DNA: TGTGCCACTCGTCTCGCGGGGAGCAATGAGCAGTTCTTC. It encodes CATRLAGSNEQFF.

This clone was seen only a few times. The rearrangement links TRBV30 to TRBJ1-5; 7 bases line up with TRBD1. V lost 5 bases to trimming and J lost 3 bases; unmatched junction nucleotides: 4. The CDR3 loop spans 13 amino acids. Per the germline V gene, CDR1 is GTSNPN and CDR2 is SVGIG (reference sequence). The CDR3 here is CAWSTGFNQPQHF. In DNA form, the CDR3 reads TGTGCCTGGTCGACAGGGTTCAATCAGCCCCAGCATTTT.

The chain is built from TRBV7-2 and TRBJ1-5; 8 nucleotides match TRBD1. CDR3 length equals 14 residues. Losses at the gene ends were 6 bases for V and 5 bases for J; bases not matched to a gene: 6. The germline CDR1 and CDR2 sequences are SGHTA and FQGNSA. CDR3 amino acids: CASSRDRRDQPQHF. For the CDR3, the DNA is TGTGCCAGCAGTAGGGACAGGAGGGATCAGCCCCAGCATTTT.

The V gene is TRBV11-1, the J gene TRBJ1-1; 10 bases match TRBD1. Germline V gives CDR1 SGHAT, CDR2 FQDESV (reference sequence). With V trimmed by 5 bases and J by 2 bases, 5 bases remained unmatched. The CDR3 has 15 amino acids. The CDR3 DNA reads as TGTGCCAGCAGCGGGACGACAGGGGGCAACACTGAAGCTTTCTTT. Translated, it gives CASSGTTGGNTEAFF.

CDR3 in DNA: TGTGCCAGCTCACCATCCCAATTCAGCTCCTACAATGAGCAGTTCTTC. Its translation: CASSPSQFSSYNEQFF. The V gene is TRBV18, the J gene TRBJ2-1; D uncertain. The CDR3 has 16 amino acids. Germline V gene lookup returns CDR1 KGHSH and CDR2 LQKENI. V shed 2 bases and J shed 0 bases, with 11 bases lying between them. The full variable domain, its missing parts supplied by reference TRBV18 and TRBJ2-1, is NAGVMQNPRHLVRRRGQEARLRCSPMKGHSHVYWYRQLPEEGLKFMVYLQKENIIDESGMPKERFSAEFPKEGPSILRIQQVVRGDSAAYFCASSPSQFSSYNEQFFGPGTRLTVL.

The CDR3 sequence: CASSLSVTANYGYTF. The DNA of the CDR3 is TGTGCCAGCAGTTTATCGGTCACCGCTAACTATGGCTACACCTTC. V is TRBV28 and J is TRBJ1-2; no clear D gene. Germline-derived CDR1 and CDR2 are MDHEN and SYDVKM. The CDR3 is 15 residues long. V lost 1 base and J 0 bases, leaving 9 bases between the germline ends.

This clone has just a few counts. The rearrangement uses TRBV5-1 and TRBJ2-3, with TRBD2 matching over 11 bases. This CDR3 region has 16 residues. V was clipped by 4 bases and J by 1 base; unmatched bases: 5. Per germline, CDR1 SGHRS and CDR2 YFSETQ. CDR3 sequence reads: CASSKGTSGRTDTQYF. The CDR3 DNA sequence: TGCGCCAGCAGCAAAGGGACTAGCGGACGCACAGATACGCAGTATTTT.

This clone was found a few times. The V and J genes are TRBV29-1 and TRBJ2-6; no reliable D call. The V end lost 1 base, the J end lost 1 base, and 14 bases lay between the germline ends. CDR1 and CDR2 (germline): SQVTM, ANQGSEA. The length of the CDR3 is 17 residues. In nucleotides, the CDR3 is TGCAGCGTTGAAGCGTCGGCAGAACTATCTGGGGCCAACGTCCTGACTTTC. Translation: CSVEASAELSGANVLTF.

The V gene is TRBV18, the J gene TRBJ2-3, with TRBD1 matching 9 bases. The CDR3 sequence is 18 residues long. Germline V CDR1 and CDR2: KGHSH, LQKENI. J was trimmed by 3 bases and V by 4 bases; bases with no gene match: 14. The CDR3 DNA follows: TGTGCCAGCTCACGGATCATTCCGGGACAGGGACTAACAGATACGCAGTATTTT. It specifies CASSRIIPGQGLTDTQYF. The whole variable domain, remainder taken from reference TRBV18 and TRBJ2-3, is NAGVMQNPRHLVRRRGQEARLRCSPMKGHSHVYWYRQLPEEGLKFMVYLQKENIIDESGMPKERFSAEFPKEGPSILRIQQVVRGDSAAYFCASSRIIPGQGLTDTQYFGPGTRLTVL.

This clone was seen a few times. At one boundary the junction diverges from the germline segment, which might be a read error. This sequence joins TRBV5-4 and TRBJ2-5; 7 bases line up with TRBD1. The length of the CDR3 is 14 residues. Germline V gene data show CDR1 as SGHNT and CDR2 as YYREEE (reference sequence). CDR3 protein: CASSLTGDRASRHF. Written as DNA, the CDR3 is TGTGCCAGCAGCTTGACTGGTGACAGGGCTTCTAGGCACTTC.

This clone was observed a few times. Written as DNA, the CDR3 is TGTGCCAGCAGTCCCGGCGAAAGGGGCAAGGAGACCCAGTACTTC. It codes for CASSPGERGKETQYF. The rearrangement links TRBV27 to TRBJ2-5; D may be TRBD1 (5 bases). Trimming left V 5 bases short and J 5 bases short, with 18 bases between. Per germline, CDR1 MNHEY and CDR2 SMNVEV (reference sequence). The CDR3 length is 15 residues.

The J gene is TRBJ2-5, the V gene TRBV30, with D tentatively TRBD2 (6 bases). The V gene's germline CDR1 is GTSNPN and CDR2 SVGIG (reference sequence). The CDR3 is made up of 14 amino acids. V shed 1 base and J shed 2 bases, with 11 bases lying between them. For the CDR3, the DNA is TGTGCCTGGAGTGCCGGGACTTTGCAAGAGACCCAGTACTTC. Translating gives CAWSAGTLQETQYF. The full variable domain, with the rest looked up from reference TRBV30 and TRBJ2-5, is SQTIHQWPATLVQPVGSPLSLECTVEGTSNPNLYWYRQAAGRGLQLLFYSVGIGQISSEVPQNLSASRPQDRQFILSSKKLLLSDSGFYLCAWSAGTLQETQYFGPGTRLLVL.

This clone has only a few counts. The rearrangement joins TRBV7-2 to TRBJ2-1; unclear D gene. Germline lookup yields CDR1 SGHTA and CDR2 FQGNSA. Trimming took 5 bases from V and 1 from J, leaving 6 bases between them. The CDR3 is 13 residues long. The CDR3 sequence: CASSRVSYNEQFF. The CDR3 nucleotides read TGTGCCAGCAGCCGGGTATCCTACAATGAGCAGTTCTTC.

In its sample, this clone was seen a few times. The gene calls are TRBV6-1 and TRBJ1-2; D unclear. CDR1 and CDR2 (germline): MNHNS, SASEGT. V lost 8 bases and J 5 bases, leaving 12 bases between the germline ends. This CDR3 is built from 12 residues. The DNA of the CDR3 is TGTGCCAGCTTATCAGGCGCTTATGGCTACACCTTC. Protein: CASLSGAYGYTF.

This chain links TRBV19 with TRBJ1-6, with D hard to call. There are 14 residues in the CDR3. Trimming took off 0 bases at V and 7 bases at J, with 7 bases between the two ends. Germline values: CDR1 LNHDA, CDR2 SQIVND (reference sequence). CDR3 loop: CASSIELRNSPLHF. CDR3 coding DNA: TGTGCCAGTAGTATAGAACTGCGAAATTCACCCCTCCACTTT.

CDR3 protein: CAISVGTANEQFF. DNA of the CDR3: TGTGCCATCAGTGTGGGGACTGCCAATGAGCAGTTCTTC. This chain links TRBV10-3 with TRBJ2-1; a weak D match, TRBD2 (6 bases). The V end lost 4 bases, the J end lost 6 bases, and 10 bases lay between the germline ends. There are 13 residues in the CDR3. Per the germline V gene, CDR1 is ENHRY and CDR2 is SYGVKD.

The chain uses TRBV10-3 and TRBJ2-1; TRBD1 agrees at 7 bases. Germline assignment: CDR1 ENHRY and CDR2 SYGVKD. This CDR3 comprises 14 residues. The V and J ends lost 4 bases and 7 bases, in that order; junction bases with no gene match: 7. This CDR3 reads CAISARQGRNEQFF. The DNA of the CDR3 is TGTGCCATCAGTGCTAGACAGGGCAGGAATGAGCAGTTCTTC.

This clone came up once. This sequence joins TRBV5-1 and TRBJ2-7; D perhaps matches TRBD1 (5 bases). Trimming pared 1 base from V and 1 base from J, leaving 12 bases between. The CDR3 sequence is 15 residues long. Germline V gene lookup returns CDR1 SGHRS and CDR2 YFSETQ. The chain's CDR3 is CASSLSAGSSYEQYF. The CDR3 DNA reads TGCGCCAGCAGCTTGTCGGCAGGGTCGTCCTACGAGCAGTACTTC.